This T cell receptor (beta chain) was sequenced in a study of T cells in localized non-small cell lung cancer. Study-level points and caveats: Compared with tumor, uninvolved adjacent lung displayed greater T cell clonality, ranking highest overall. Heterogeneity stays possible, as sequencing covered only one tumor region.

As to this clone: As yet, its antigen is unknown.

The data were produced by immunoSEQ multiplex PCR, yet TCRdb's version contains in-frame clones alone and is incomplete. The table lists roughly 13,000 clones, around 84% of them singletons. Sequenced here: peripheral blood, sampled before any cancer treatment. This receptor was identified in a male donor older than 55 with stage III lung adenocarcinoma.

The CDR3 region has the DNA TGTGCCAGCAGTGAAGTTACAGCTCGCCGAAACACCATATATTTT. Translated: CASSEVTARRNTIYF. The rearrangement joins TRBV6-1 to TRBJ1-3; D gene ambiguous. The CDR3 is made up of 15 amino acids. Per the germline V gene, CDR1 is MNHNS and CDR2 is SASEGT. Between the trimmed V and J ends, which lost 1 base and 5 bases, there was a span of 12 bases.